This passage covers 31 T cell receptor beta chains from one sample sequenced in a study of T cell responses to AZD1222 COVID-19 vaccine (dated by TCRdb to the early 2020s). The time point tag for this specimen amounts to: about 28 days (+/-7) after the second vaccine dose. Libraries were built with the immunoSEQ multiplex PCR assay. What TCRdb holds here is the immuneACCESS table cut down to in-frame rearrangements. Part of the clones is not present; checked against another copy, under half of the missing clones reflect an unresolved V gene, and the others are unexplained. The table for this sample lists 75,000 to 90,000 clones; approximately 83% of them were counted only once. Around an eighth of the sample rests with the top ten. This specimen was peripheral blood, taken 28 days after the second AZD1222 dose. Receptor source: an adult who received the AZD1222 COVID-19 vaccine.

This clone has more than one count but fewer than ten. CDR3 bases: TGTGCCAGTAGTGACGGACAGGGGGCCCAAGAGACCCAGTACTTC. Encoded protein: CASSDGQGAQETQYF. This chain uses TRBV19 with TRBJ2-5; 11 bases align to TRBD1. The CDR3 covers 15 residues. The germline gives CDR1 LNHDA, CDR2 SQIVND (reference sequence). Losses at the gene ends were 5 bases for V and 1 base for J; bases not matched to a gene: 3.

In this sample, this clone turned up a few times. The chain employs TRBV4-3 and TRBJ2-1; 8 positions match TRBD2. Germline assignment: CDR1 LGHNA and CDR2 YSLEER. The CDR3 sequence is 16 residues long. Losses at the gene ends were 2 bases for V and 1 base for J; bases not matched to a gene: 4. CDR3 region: CASSQTRGGSYNEQFF. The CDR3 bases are TGCGCCAGCAGCCAAACCCGGGGGGGGTCCTACAATGAGCAGTTCTTC.

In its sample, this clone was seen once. In DNA, the CDR3 is TGTGCCACAAGGGACAGAACTAACTATGGCTACACCTTC. The encoded protein is CATRDRTNYGYTF. The chain couples TRBV6-5 to TRBJ1-2, with TRBD1 matching 7 bases. This CDR3 comprises 13 residues. The germline V gene encodes CDR1 MNHEY and CDR2 SVGAGI. V shed 10 bases, J shed 0 bases, and the junction held 5 bases outside the gene matches.

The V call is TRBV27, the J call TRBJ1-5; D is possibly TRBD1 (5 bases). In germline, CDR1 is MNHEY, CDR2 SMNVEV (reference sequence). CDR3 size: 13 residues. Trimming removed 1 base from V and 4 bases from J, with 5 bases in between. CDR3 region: CASSLWGNQPQHF. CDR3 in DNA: TGTGCCAGCAGTTTATGGGGGAATCAGCCCCAGCATTTT.

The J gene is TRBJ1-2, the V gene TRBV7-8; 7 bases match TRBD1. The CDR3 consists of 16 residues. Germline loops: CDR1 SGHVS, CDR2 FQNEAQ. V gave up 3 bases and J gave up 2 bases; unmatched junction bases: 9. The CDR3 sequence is CASSFLDRVLNYGYTF. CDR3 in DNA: TGTGCCAGCAGCTTCCTCGACAGGGTCCTCAACTATGGCTACACCTTC.

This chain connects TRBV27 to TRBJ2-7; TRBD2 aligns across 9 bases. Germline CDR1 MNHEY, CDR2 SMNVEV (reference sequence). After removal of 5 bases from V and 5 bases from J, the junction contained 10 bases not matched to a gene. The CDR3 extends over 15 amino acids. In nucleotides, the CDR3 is TGTGCCAGCAGTATTAGCGGGAGTCTCTGGGACGAGCAGTACTTC. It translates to CASSISGSLWDEQYF.

CDR3 bases: TGTGCCAGCAGTACTCTAAATCAGCCCCAGCATTTT. The encoded protein is CASSTLNQPQHF. This chain links TRBV28 with TRBJ1-5; D ambiguous. This CDR3 comprises 12 residues. Germline-derived CDR1 and CDR2 are MDHEN and SYDVKM. Trimming took 5 bases from V and 4 from J, leaving 6 bases between them.

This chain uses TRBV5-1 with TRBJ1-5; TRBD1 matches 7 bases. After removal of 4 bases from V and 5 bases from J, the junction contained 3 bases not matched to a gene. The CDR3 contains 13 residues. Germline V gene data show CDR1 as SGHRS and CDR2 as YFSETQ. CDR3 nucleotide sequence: TGCGCCAGCAGCCGACAGGGTGATCAGCCCCAGCATTTT. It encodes CASSRQGDQPQHF. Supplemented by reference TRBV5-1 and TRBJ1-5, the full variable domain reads KAGVTQTPRYLIKTRGQQVTLSCSPISGHRSVSWYQQTPGQGLQFLFEYFSETQRNKGNFPGRFSGRQFSNSRSEMNVSTLELGDSALYLCASSRQGDQPQHFGDGTRLSIL.

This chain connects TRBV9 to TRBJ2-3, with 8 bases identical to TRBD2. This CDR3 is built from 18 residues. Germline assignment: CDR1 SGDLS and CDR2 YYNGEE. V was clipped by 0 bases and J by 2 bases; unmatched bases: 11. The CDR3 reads CASSVAPGGRGFTDTQYF. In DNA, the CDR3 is TGTGCCAGCAGCGTAGCCCCGGGGGGGCGGGGGTTCACAGATACGCAGTATTTT.

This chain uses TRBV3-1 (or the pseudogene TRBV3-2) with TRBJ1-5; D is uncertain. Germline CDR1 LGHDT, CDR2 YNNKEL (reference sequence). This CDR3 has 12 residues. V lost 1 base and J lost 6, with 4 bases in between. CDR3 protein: CASSQVGQPQHF. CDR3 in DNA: TGTGCCAGCAGCCAAGTAGGTCAGCCCCAGCATTTT.

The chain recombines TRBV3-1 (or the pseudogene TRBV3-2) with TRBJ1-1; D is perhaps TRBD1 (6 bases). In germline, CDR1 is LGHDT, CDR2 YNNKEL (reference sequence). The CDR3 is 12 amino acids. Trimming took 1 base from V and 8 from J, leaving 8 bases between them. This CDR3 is CASSQGTAEAFF. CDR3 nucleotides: TGTGCCAGCAGCCAAGGGACAGCCGAAGCTTTCTTT.

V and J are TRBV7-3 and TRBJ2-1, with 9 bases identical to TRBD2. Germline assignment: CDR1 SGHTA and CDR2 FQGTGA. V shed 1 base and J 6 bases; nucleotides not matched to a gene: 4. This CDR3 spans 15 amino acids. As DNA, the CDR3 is TGTGCCAGCAGCTTAATGCTAGCGGGGCCCAATGAGCAGTTCTTC. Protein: CASSLMLAGPNEQFF.

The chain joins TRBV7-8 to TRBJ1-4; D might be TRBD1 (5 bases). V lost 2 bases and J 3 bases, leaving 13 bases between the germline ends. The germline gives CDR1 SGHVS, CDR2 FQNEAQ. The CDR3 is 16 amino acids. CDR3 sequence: CASSLNGAGSNEKLFF. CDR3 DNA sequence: TGTGCCAGCAGCTTAAACGGGGCAGGGTCTAATGAAAAACTGTTTTTT.

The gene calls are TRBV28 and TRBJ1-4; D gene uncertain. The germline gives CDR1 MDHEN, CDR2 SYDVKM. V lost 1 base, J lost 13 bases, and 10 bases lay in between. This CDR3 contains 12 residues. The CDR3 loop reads CASSLFTQILFF. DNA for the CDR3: TGTGCCAGCAGTTTATTTACTCAGATACTGTTTTTT.

Here the CDR3 DNA reads TGTGCCAGTAGTATCGGCAGGGATAGGCTGTTTTTT. Protein sequence: CASSIGRDRLFF. The chain couples TRBV19 to TRBJ1-4; the D gene is possibly TRBD1 (5 bases). The length of the CDR3 is 12 residues. V lost 3 bases, J lost 14 bases, and 13 bases lay in between. Germline CDR1 is LNHDA and CDR2 is SQIVND (reference sequence).

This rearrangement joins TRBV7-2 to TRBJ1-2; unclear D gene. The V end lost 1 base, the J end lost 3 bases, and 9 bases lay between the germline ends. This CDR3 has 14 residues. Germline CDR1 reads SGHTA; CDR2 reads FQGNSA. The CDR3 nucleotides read TGTGCCAGCAGCTTAGGCGGGCGTGACTATGGCTACACCTTC. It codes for CASSLGGRDYGYTF.

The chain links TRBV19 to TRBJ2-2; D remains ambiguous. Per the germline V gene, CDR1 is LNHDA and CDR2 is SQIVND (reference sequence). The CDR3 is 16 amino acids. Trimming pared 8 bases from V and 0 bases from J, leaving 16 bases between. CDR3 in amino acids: CASSGTAATNTGELFF. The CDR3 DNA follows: TGTGCCAGTTCCGGAACAGCCGCGACGAACACCGGGGAGCTGTTTTTT.

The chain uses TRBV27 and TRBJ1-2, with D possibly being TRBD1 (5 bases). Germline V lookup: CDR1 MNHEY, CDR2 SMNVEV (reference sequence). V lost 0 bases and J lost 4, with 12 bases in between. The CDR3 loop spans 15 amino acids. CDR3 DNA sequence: TGTGCCAGCAGTTTATCAGGAGGGGTGCCCTATGGCTACACCTTC. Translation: CASSLSGGVPYGYTF.

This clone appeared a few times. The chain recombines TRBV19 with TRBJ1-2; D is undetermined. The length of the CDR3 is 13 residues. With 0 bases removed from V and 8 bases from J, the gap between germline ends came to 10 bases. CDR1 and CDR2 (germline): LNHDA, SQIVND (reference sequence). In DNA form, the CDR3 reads TGTGCCAGTAGTATAGATTCTCAGCAGGGCTACACCTTC. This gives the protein CASSIDSQQGYTF.

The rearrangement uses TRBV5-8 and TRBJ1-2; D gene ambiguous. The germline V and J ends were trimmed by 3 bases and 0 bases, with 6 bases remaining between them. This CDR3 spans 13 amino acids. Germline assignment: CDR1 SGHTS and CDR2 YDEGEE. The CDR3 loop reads CASSWGANYGYTF. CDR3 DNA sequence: TGTGCCAGCAGCTGGGGAGCTAACTATGGCTACACCTTC.

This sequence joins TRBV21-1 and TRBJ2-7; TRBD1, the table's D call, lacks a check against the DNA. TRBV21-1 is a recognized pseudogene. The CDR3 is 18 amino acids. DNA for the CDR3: TGTGCCAGCAGCAACCTCCAACAGGGAAGTATTAGTCCCTACGAGCAGTACGTC. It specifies CASSNLQQGSISPYEQYV.

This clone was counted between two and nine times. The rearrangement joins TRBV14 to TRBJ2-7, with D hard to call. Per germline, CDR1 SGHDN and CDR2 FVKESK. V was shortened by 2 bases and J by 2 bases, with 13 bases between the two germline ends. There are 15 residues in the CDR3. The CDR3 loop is CASSQFAVDTYEQYF. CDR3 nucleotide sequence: TGTGCCAGCAGCCAATTTGCAGTTGATACCTACGAGCAGTACTTC.

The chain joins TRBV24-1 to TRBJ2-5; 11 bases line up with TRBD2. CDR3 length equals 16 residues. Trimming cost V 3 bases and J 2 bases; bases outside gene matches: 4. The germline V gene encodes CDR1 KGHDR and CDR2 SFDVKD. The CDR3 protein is CATSDGGLAVQETQYF. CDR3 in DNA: TGTGCCACCAGTGATGGGGGACTAGCGGTACAAGAGACCCAGTACTTC.

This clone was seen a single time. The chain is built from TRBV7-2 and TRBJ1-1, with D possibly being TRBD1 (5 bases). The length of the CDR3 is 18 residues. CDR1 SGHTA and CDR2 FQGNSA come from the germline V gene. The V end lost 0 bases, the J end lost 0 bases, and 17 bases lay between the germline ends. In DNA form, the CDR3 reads TGTGCCAGCAGCTTAGCCGCGCCGGGACCGCGCATGAACACTGAAGCTTTCTTT. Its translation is CASSLAAPGPRMNTEAFF.

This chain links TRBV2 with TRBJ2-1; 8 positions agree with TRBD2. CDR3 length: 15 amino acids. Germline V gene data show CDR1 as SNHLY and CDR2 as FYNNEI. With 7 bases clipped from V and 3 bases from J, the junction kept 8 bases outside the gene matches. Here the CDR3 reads CASNQPGLDYNEQFF. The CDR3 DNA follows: TGTGCCAGCAACCAACCGGGACTAGACTACAATGAGCAGTTCTTC.

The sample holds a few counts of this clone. The CDR3 loop reads CASSFGTENSPLHF. CDR3 nucleotide sequence: TGCGCCAGCAGCTTTGGGACAGAAAATTCACCCCTCCACTTT. The chain joins TRBV5-1 to TRBJ1-6; 7 bases align to TRBD1. The CDR3 sequence is 14 residues long. Looked up from germline, CDR1 is SGHRS and CDR2 is YFSETQ. V shed 2 bases, J shed 7 bases, and the junction held 3 bases outside the gene matches.

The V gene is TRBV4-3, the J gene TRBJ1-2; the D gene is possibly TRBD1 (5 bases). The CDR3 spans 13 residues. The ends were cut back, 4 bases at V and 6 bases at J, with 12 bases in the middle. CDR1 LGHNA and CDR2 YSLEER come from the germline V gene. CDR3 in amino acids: CASSREVGDGYTF. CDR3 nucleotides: TGCGCCAGCAGCCGGGAAGTGGGGGATGGCTACACCTTC.

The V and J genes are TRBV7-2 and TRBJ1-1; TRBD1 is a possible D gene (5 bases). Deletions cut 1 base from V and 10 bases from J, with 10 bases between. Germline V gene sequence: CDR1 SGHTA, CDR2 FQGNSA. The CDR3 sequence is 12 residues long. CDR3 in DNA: TGTGCCAGCAGCTTAGAGGGCGGGGGAGCTTTCTTT. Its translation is CASSLEGGGAFF.

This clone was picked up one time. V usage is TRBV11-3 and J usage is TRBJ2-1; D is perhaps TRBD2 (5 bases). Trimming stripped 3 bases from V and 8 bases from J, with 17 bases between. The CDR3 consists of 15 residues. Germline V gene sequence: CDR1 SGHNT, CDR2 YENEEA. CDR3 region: CASSFSSEPHYEQFF. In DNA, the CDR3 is TGTGCCAGCAGCTTCAGTAGCGAGCCCCATTATGAGCAGTTCTTC.

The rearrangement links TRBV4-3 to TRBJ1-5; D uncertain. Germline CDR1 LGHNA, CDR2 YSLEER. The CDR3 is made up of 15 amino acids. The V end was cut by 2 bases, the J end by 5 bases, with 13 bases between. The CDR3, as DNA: TGCGCCAGCAGCCAAAGCTCTAATGGGTATCAGCCCCAGCATTTT. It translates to CASSQSSNGYQPQHF.

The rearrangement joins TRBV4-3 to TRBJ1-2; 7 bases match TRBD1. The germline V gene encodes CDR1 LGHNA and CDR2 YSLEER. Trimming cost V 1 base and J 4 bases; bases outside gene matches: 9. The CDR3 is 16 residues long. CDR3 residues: CASSQVQGVAGYGYTF. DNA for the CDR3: TGCGCCAGCAGCCAAGTGCAGGGGGTAGCGGGCTATGGCTACACCTTC.